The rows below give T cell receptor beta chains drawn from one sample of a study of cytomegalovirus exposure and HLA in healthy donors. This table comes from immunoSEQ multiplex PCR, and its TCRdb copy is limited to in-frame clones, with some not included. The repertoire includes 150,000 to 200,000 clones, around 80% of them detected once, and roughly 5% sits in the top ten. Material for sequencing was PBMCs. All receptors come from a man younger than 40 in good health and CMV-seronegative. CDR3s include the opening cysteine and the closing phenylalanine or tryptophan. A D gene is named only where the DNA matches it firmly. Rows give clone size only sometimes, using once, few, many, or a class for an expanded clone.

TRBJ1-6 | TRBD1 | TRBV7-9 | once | CASSGLTGNNSPLHF | TGTGCCAGCAGCGGCCTGACAGGGAATAATTCACCCCTCCACTTT
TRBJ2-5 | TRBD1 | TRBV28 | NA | CASSFPTSGQGARGETQYF | TGTGCCAGCAGTTTCCCAACCTCCGGACAGGGGGCGAGAGGAGAGACCCAGTACTTC
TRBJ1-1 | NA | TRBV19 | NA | CASSIVIGPGVNTEAFF | TGCGCCAGTAGTATAGTTATTGGGCCAGGCGTGAACACTGAAGCTTTCTTT
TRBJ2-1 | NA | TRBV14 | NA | CASSPRRLGGYNEQFF | TGTGCCAGCAGCCCAAGACGCCTAGGGGGTTACAATGAGCAGTTCTTC
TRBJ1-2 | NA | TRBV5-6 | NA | CASSLTGVVNYGYTF | TGTGCCAGCAGCTTGACCGGGGTGGTTAACTATGGCTACACCTTC
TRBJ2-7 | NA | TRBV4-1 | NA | CASSLGGSVGEQYF | TGCGCCAGCAGCCTTGGAGGGAGTGTGGGCGAGCAGTACTTC
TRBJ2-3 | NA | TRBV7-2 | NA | CASSWRKSVTDTQYF | TGTGCCAGCAGCTGGCGGAAGTCTGTCACAGATACGCAGTATTTT
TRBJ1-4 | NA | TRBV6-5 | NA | CASMTGSNEKLFF | TGTGCCAGCATGACAGGCTCCAATGAAAAACTGTTTTTT
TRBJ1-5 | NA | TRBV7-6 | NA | CASSLGRFRGSNQPQHF | TGTGCCAGCAGCTTAGGTCGGTTCCGTGGTAGCAATCAGCCCCAGCATTTT
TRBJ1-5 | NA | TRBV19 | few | CASSRGARSNQPQHF | TGTGCCAGTAGCAGGGGCGCGAGGAGCAATCAGCCCCAGCATTTT
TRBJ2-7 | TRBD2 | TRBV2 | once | CASSTSGSYEQYF | TGTGCCAGCTCGACTAGCGGGAGTTACGAGCAGTACTTC
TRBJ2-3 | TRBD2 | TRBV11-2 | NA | CASSRGTSGADTQYF | TGTGCCAGCAGCCGGGGGACTAGCGGGGCAGATACGCAGTATTTT
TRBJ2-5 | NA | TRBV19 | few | CASSIDLEDMQTQYF | TGTGCCAGTAGTATAGATCTGGAGGATATGCAGACCCAGTACTTC
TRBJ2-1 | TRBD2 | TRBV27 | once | CASSLGSLADTYNEQFF | TGTGCCAGCAGTTTAGGTTCACTAGCGGATACCTACAATGAGCAGTTCTTC
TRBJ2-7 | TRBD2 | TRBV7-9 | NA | CASSLVAGGKEQYF | TGTGCCAGCAGCTTAGTAGCGGGGGGTAAGGAACAGTACTTC